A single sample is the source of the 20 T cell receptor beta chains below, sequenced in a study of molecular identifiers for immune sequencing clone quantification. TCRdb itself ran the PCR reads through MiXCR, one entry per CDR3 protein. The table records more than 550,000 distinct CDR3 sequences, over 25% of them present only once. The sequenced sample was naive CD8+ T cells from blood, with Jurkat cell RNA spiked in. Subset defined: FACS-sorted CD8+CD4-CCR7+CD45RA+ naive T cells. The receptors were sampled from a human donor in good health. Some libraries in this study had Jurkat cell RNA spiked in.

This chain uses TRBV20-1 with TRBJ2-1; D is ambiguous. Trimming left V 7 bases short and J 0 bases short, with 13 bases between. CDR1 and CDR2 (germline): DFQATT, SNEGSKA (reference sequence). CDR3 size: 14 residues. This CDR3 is CSVQMVDSYNEQFF. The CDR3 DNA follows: TGCAGTGTCCAGATGGTAGACTCCTACAATGAGCAGTTCTTC.

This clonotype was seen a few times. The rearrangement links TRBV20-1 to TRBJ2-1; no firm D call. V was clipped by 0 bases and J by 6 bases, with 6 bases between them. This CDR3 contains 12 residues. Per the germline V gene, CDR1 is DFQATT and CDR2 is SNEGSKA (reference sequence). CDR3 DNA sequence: TGCAGTGCTAGAGAACTTTTCAATGAGCAGTTCTTC. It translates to CSARELFNEQFF.

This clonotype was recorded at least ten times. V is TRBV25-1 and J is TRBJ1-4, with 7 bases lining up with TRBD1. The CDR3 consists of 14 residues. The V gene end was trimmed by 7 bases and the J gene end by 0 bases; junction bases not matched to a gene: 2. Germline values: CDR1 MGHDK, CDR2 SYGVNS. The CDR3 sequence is CASKGATTNEKLFF. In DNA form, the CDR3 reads TGTGCCAGCAAGGGGGCTACAACTAATGAAAAACTGTTTTTT.

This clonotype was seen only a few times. This CDR3 reads CASSQDVFGARQETQYF. The CDR3 DNA is TGTGCCAGCAGCCAAGATGTGTTTGGGGCCCGCCAAGAGACCCAGTACTTC. The V call is TRBV3-1, the J call TRBJ2-5; a possible D gene is TRBD1 (5 bases). This CDR3 is built from 17 residues. Looked up from germline, CDR1 is LGHDT and CDR2 is YNNKEL (reference sequence). V lost 0 bases, J lost 1 base, and 15 bases lay in between.

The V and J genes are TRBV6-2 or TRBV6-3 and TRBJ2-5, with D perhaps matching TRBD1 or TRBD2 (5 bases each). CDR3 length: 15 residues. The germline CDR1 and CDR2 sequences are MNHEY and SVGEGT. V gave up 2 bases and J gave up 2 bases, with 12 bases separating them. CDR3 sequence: CASSYGDDLQETQYF. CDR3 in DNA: TGTGCCAGCAGTTACGGGGACGACCTTCAAGAGACCCAGTACTTC.

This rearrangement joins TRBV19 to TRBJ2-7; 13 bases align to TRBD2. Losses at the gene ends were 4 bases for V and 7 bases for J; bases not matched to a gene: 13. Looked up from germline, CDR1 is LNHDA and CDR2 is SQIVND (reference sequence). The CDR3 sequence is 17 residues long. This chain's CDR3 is CASSTRTGLAGVVEQYF. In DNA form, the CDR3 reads TGTGCCAGTAGTACACGAACCGGACTAGCGGGAGTGGTTGAGCAGTACTTC.

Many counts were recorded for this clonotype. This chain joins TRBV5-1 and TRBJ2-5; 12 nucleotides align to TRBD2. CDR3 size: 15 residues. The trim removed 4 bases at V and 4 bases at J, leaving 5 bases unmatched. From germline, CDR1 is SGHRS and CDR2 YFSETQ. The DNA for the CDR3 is TGCGCCAGCAGCGGGGAGGGACTAGCGGGAGAGACCCAGTACTTC. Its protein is CASSGEGLAGETQYF.

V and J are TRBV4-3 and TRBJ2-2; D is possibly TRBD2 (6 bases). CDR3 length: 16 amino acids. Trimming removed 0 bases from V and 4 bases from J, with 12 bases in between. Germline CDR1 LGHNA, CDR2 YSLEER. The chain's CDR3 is CASSQDSGVSTGELFF. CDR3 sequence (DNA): TGCGCCAGCAGCCAAGATTCGGGGGTTAGCACCGGGGAGCTGTTTTTT.

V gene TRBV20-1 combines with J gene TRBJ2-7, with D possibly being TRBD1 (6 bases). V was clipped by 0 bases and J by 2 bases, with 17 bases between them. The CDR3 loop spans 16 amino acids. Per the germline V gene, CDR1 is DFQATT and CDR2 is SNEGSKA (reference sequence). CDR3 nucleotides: TGCAGTGCTAGAGATCCGACAGGAACTTACCCCTACGAGCAGTACTTC. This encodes CSARDPTGTYPYEQYF.

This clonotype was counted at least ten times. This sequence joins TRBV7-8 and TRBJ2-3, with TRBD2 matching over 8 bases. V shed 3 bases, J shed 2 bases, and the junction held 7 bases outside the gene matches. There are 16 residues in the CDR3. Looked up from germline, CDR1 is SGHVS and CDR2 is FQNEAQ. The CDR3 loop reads CASSFASLAVTDTQYF. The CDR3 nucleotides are TGTGCCAGCAGCTTCGCTTCACTAGCGGTCACAGATACGCAGTATTTT.

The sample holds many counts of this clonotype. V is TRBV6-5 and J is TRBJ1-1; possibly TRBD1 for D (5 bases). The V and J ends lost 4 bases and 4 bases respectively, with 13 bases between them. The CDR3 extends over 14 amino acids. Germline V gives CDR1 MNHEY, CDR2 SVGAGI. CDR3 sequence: CASSSGSGGTEAFF. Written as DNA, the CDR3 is TGTGCCAGCAGTTCAGGATCGGGGGGCACTGAAGCTTTCTTT.

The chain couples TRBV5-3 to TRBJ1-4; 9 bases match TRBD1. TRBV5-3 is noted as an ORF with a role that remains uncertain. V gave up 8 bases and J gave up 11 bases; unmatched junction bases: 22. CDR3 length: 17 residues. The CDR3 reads CASSREGTGLDVGKLFF. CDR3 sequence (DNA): TGTGCCAGCAGCCGCGAGGGGACAGGGCTTGACGTAGGGAAACTGTTTTTT.

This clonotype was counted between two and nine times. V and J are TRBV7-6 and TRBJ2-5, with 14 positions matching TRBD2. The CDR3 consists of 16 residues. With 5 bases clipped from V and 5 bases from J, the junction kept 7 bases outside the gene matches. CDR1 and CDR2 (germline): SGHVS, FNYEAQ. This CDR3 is CASSNRLAGGLETQYF. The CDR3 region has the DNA TGTGCCAGCAGCAACCGACTAGCGGGGGGGCTGGAGACCCAGTACTTC.

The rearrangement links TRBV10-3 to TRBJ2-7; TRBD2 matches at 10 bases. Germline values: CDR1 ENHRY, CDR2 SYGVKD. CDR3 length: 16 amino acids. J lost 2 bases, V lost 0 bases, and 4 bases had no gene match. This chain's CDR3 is CAISESASGSTYEQYF. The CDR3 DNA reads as TGTGCCATCAGTGAGTCGGCTAGCGGGAGTACCTACGAGCAGTACTTC.

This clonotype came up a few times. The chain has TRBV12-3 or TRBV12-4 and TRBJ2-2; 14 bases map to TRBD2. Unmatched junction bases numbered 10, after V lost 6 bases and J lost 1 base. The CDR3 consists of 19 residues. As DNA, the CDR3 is TGTGCCAGCAGCCTAGACCCAGGGACTAGCGGGAGGAACACCGGGGAGCTGTTTTTT. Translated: CASSLDPGTSGRNTGELFF.

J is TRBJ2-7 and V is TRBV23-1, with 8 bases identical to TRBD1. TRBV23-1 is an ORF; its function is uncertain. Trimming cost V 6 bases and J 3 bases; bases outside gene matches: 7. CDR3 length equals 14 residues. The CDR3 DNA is TGCGCCAGCAGCTCTTTGGACAGGGTCTACGAGCAGTACTTC. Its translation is CASSSLDRVYEQYF.

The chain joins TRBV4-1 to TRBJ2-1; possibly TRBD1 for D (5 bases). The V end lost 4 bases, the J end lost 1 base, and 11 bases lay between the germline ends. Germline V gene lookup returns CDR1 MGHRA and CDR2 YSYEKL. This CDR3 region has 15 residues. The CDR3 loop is CASSLDSASYNEQFF. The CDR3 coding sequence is TGCGCCAGCAGCCTCGACAGCGCTTCCTACAATGAGCAGTTCTTC.

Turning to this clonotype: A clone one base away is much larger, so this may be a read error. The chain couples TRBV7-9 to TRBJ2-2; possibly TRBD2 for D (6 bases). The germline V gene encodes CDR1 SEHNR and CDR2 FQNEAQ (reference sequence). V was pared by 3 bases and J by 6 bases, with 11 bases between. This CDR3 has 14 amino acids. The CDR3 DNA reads TGTGCCAGCAGCTTCCTCGGGGGAGCCGGGGAGCTGTTTTTT. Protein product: CASSFLGGAGELFF.

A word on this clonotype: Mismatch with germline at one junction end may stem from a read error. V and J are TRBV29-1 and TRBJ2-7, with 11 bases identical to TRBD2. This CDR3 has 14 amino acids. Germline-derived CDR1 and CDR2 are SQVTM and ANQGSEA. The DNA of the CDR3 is TGCAGCGTTGAAGGCCTAGCGGGAGGCTACGAGCAGCACTTC. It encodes CSVEGLAGGYEQHF.

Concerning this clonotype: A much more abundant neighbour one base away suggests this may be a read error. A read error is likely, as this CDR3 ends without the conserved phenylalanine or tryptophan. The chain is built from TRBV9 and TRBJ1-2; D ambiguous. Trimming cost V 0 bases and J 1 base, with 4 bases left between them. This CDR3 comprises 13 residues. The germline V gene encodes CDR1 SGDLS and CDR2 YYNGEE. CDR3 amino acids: CASSVVDNYGYTL. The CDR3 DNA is TGTGCCAGCAGCGTAGTCGATAACTATGGCTACACCCTC.